This T cell receptor beta chain was retrieved from a study of blood T cell repertoires in COVID-19. In the study overall: COVID-19 samples collected from the United States, Italy and Spain covered acute and convalescent phases. T cells, B-cell-depleted T cells, or PBMCs provided the cDNA or gDNA that served as material.

TCRdb keeps only in-frame clones here, not all; method: immunoSEQ multiplex PCR. This sample has some 100,000 clones, with approximately 89% found just once. Trimming removed 0 bases from V and 0 bases from J, with 7 bases in between. CDR3 size: 15 residues. Germline V gives CDR1 LGHDT, CDR2 YNNKEL (reference sequence). The source material was peripheral blood. The chain employs TRBV3-1 (or the pseudogene TRBV3-2) and TRBJ2-3, with D possibly TRBD2 on 5 matching bases. The receptor was isolated from a woman aged 80 or over with active COVID-19. The CDR3 sequence is CASSQDSVSTDTQYF. DNA for the CDR3: TGTGCCAGCAGCCAAGATAGCGTAAGCACAGATACGCAGTATTTT.